The 12 T cell receptor beta chains reported below all come from one sample, sequenced in a study of cytomegalovirus exposure and HLA in healthy donors. Primers: 60 Vbeta forward and 13 Jbeta reverse. Profiling relied on immunoSEQ multiplex PCR, and the TCRdb table lists in-frame clones only, not all of them. The table shows around 99,000 clones, with under 85% occurring only once. The sequencing sample was made of PBMCs. Every receptor here comes from a man aged 35 to 55 in good health and CMV-seronegative.

The chain combines TRBV27 with TRBJ2-7, with no clear D. The V end was cut by 2 bases, the J end by 2 bases, with 7 bases between. The CDR3 is 13 residues long. In germline, CDR1 is MNHEY, CDR2 SMNVEV (reference sequence). The DNA of the CDR3 is TGTGCCAGCAGTTTAGGTAACACCTACGAGCAGTACTTC. This translates into CASSLGNTYEQYF.

This rearrangement joins TRBV30 to TRBJ1-1; 7 nucleotides line up with TRBD1. Per the germline V gene, CDR1 is GTSNPN and CDR2 is SVGIG (reference sequence). This CDR3 comprises 13 residues. V shed 5 bases, J shed 0 bases, and the junction held 3 bases outside the gene matches. As DNA, the CDR3 is TGTGCCTGGGGGGACAGCGTGAACACTGAAGCTTTCTTT. It codes for CAWGDSVNTEAFF.

The chain links TRBV5-1 to TRBJ2-7; no reliable D call. V lost 0 bases and J lost 6, with 10 bases in between. Germline CDR1 is SGHRS and CDR2 is YFSETQ. The CDR3 has 13 amino acids. This CDR3 reads CASSLGRGFEQYF. CDR3 DNA: TGCGCCAGCAGCTTGGGACGAGGCTTCGAGCAGTACTTC.

The sample holds a few counts of this clone. This rearrangement joins TRBV7-2 to TRBJ2-5; a weak D match, TRBD1 (6 bases). Trimming pared 2 bases from V and 5 bases from J, leaving 15 bases between. The CDR3 is 15 amino acids. CDR1 is SGHTA, CDR2 FQGNSA, per germline. The CDR3 region is CASSLRTVQGETQYF. In DNA form, the CDR3 reads TGTGCCAGCAGCTTAAGGACAGTCCAGGGTGAGACCCAGTACTTC.

This rearrangement joins TRBV6-5 to TRBJ2-1; 7 bases map to TRBD2. Per germline, CDR1 MNHEY and CDR2 SVGAGI. The CDR3 has 15 residues. V lost 2 bases, J lost 5 bases, and 6 bases stayed unmatched. CDR3 DNA: TGTGCCAGCAGTTACGTTTTCGGGGGGAACAATGAGCAGTTCTTC. Translated, it gives CASSYVFGGNNEQFF.

V and J are TRBV19 and TRBJ1-2; TRBD1 matches at 8 bases. Unmatched junction bases numbered 1, after V lost 4 bases and J lost 0 bases. This CDR3 spans 14 amino acids. CDR1 and CDR2 (germline): LNHDA, SQIVND (reference sequence). CDR3 bases: TGTGCCAGTAGTAGGACAGGGTCTAACTATGGCTACACCTTC. This encodes CASSRTGSNYGYTF.

The V and J genes are TRBV7-8 and TRBJ2-7, with 12 bases that match TRBD2. The CDR3 covers 16 residues. Germline CDR1 SGHVS, CDR2 FQNEAQ. Trimming at V came to 4 bases and at J to 5 bases, leaving 9 bases not matched to a gene. The CDR3 bases are TGTGCCAGCAGCTCCCCCTACGGACTAGCGGGGAACGAGCAGTACTTC. Translated: CASSSPYGLAGNEQYF.

The chain joins TRBV10-3 to TRBJ2-1, with TRBD2 as a possible D gene (6 bases). From germline, CDR1 is ENHRY and CDR2 SYGVKD. There are 15 residues in the CDR3. V lost 6 bases, J lost 0 bases, and 12 bases lay in between. The CDR3 DNA reads as TGTGCCATCAGCCCCGGGACTTCCTCCTACAATGAGCAGTTCTTC. It specifies CAISPGTSSYNEQFF.

The chain joins TRBV7-6 to TRBJ1-3, with D possibly matching TRBD1 (5 bases). V was pared by 3 bases and J by 0 bases, with 12 bases between. The CDR3 has 16 amino acids. Germline values: CDR1 SGHVS, CDR2 FNYEAQ. The CDR3 nucleotides read TGTGCCAGCAGCTTTGGGAGGGGCTCCTCTGGAAACACCATATATTTT. Translating it yields CASSFGRGSSGNTIYF.

The V gene is TRBV5-6, the J gene TRBJ1-4; TRBD1 matches at 7 bases. CDR3 length: 14 amino acids. Germline-derived CDR1 and CDR2 are SGHDT and YYEEEE. Trimming cost V 0 bases and J 8 bases; bases outside gene matches: 4. CDR3: CASSLDTGVEKLFF. CDR3 nucleotide sequence: TGTGCCAGCAGCTTGGATACAGGGGTCGAAAAACTGTTTTTT.

This chain uses TRBV4-3 with TRBJ1-2, with 7 positions matching TRBD1. Losses at the gene ends were 0 bases for V and 2 bases for J; bases not matched to a gene: 6. The CDR3 runs to 16 residues. The germline CDR1 and CDR2 sequences are LGHNA and YSLEER. CDR3 region: CASSQELGGQNYGYTF. As DNA, the CDR3 is TGCGCCAGCAGCCAAGAACTGGGGGGACAGAACTATGGCTACACCTTC.

The rearrangement uses TRBV7-9 and TRBJ2-5; D not resolved. V lost 5 bases, J lost 1 base, and 11 bases lay in between. Germline-derived CDR1 and CDR2 are SEHNR and FQNEAQ (reference sequence). The CDR3 runs 14 residues. CDR3 sequence: CASSPRGLQETQYF. The CDR3 DNA is TGTGCCAGCAGCCCTCGAGGTCTCCAAGAGACCCAGTACTTC.